The 7 T cell receptor beta chains presented below share a single source sample, sequenced in a study of cytomegalovirus exposure and HLA in healthy donors. 60 Vbeta and 13 Jbeta primers were used in PCR. Some clones are missing from TCRdb's copy, which holds only in-frame ones; the method was immunoSEQ multiplex PCR. This sample yields about 160,000 clones, of which 80% to 90% are seen a single time; 1.5% to 2% belongs to the top ten. Material for sequencing was PBMCs. These receptors all stem from a woman aged 18-29 years in good health and CMV-seronegative.

The chain has TRBV15 and TRBJ1-1; 11 nucleotides line up with TRBD1. This CDR3 is built from 17 residues. Germline V gene lookup returns CDR1 LNHNV and CDR2 YYDKDF (reference sequence). V lost 3 bases, J lost 5 bases, and 11 bases stayed unmatched. The DNA for the CDR3 is TGTGCCACCAGCAGGAGTATAGGGACAGGGGGAAGAACTGAAGCTTTCTTT. Its protein product is CATSRSIGTGGRTEAFF.

The J gene is TRBJ1-1, the V gene TRBV5-6, with 11 bases identical to TRBD1. This CDR3 has 15 residues. Trimming at V came to 4 bases and at J to 5 bases, leaving 7 bases not matched to a gene. CDR1 and CDR2 from the germline V gene are SGHDT and YYEEEE. The CDR3, as DNA: TGTGCCAGCAGCCGGGACAGGGGGGTCGGGACTGAAGCTTTCTTT. Its translation: CASSRDRGVGTEAFF.

The chain employs TRBV10-3 and TRBJ2-7; 11 bases match TRBD1. V dropped 0 bases and J dropped 3; count of bases not matched to a gene: 1. Germline assignment: CDR1 ENHRY and CDR2 SYGVKD. The CDR3 totals 15 residues. The CDR3 sequence: CAISESGTGGYEQYF. DNA for the CDR3: TGTGCCATCAGTGAGTCCGGGACAGGGGGCTACGAGCAGTACTTC.

The J gene is TRBJ1-5, the V gene TRBV19, with 10 nucleotides matching TRBD1. CDR3 length: 15 residues. J lost 2 bases, V lost 7 bases, and 5 bases had no gene match. The germline V gene has CDR1 LNHDA and CDR2 SQIVND (reference sequence). DNA of the CDR3: TGTGCCAGTAACCCGACAGGGGGCGGCAATCAGCCCCAGCATTTT. This sequence encodes CASNPTGGGNQPQHF.

The genes are TRBV28 and TRBJ1-4; the D gene is possibly TRBD1 (5 bases). The V gene lost 5 bases and the J gene lost 14 bases, with 15 bases spanning the gap. The V gene's germline CDR1 is MDHEN and CDR2 SYDVKM. This CDR3 region has 12 residues. CDR3 nucleotides: TGTGCCAGCAGTACCCGGGGGGTAGTCCTGTTTTTT. Protein product: CASSTRGVVLFF.

The genes are TRBV5-1 and TRBJ1-5, with 9 bases identical to TRBD1. Trimming cost V 4 bases and J 3 bases; bases outside gene matches: 5. CDR3 length equals 15 residues. From germline, CDR1 is SGHRS and CDR2 YFSETQ. For the CDR3, the DNA is TGCGCCAGCAGCCGACAGGGGGGCACCAATCAGCCCCAGCATTTT. It translates to CASSRQGGTNQPQHF.

V and J are TRBV7-9 and TRBJ1-3; no reliable D call. Germline V gives CDR1 SEHNR, CDR2 FQNEAQ (reference sequence). CDR3 length: 16 residues. Trimming removed 1 base from V and 4 bases from J, with 14 bases in between. The CDR3 sequence is CASSLGGNKPGNTIYF. CDR3 bases: TGTGCCAGCAGCTTAGGCGGTAACAAACCAGGAAACACCATATATTTT. Combining the CDR3 with reference TRBV7-9 and TRBJ1-3 gives the whole variable domain DTGVSQNPRHKITKRGQNVTFRCDPISEHNRLYWYRQTLGQGPEFLTYFQNEAQLEKSRLLSDRFSAERPKGSFSTLEIQRTEQGDSAMYLCASSLGGNKPGNTIYFGEGSWLTVV.